This TCR beta chain was sequenced in a study of neoadjuvant anti-PD-1 for oral cavity cancer. With respect to this clone: As yet, its antigen is unknown.

Most PBMC samples had approximately 440 ng input DNA in six replicates. This table comes from immunoSEQ multiplex PCR, and its TCRdb copy is limited to in-frame clones, with some not included. This table holds around 65,000 clones, roughly nine tenths found once. The V and J ends lost 4 bases and 8 bases respectively, with 9 bases between them. Germline values: CDR1 SQVTM, CDR2 ANQGSEA. The CDR3 is 11 residues long. Stated time point: after neoadjuvant nivolumab, at surgical resection. Study-wide results and caveats: Only a few patients per response group were TCR-analyzed; validation needed. Higher pretreatment blood Treg/Th17 ratios correlated with higher pretreatment blood and lower post-treatment tumor TCRbeta clonality.

Sequenced material: PBMCs, taken after nivolumab (anti-PD-1) treatment. The clonotype was recovered from a person aged 40 to 85 with oral cavity squamous cell carcinoma. The gene calls are TRBV29-1 and TRBJ2-1; D might be TRBD2 (6 bases). The CDR3 loop reads CSVGGVDEQFF. CDR3 sequence (DNA): TGCAGCGTTGGGGGGGTGGATGAGCAGTTCTTC.